The 18 T cell receptor beta chains given below trace back to one sample, sequenced in a study of identical twins. MiXCR was run by TCRdb on the 5' RACE reads, yielding one entry per CDR3 protein. This table holds about 430,000 distinct CDR3 sequences, less than 20% found once. The specimen sequenced was naive T cells sorted from blood. The receptor set was obtained from a man aged 50 to 60 in good health.

This clonotype was counted only a few times. The chain joins TRBV20-1 to TRBJ2-2; no clear D. The length of the CDR3 is 13 residues. CDR1 is DFQATT, CDR2 SNEGSKA, per germline (reference sequence). V lost 3 bases, J lost 7 bases, and 12 bases lay in between. This chain's CDR3 is CSASRSTGGELFF. CDR3 sequence (DNA): TGCAGTGCTAGTCGTTCGACGGGCGGGGAGCTGTTTTTT.

The J gene is TRBJ2-2, the V gene TRBV7-2, with D hard to call. The CDR3 spans 12 residues. V was shortened by 2 bases and J by 6 bases, with 4 bases between the two germline ends. Per the germline V gene, CDR1 is SGHTA and CDR2 is FQGNSA. The CDR3 sequence is CASSLKPGELFF. The CDR3 DNA reads as TGTGCCAGCAGCTTAAAACCCGGGGAGCTGTTTTTT.

This clonotype was seen a handful of times. The CDR3 bases are TGCGCCAGCAGCTTGGTACTCCATGAGCAGTTCTTC. Protein product: CASSLVLHEQFF. The chain employs TRBV5-1 and TRBJ2-1; no clear D. Germline V lookup: CDR1 SGHRS, CDR2 YFSETQ. This CDR3 region has 12 residues. Trimming cost V 0 bases and J 8 bases, with 6 bases left between them.

The chain has TRBV20-1 and TRBJ2-3; 8 bases are shared with TRBD2. The CDR3 spans 16 residues. V shed 6 bases and J 3 bases; nucleotides not matched to a gene: 14. Germline V CDR1 and CDR2: DFQATT, SNEGSKA (reference sequence). CDR3 in DNA: TGCAGTGCCGGCCGCCCTCTCGGGGGGGCGACAGATACGCAGTATTTT. As protein: CSAGRPLGGATDTQYF.

This clonotype was found a few times. The chain uses TRBV3-1 and TRBJ2-1, with D possibly matching TRBD1 (5 bases). Germline-derived CDR1 and CDR2 are LGHDT and YNNKEL (reference sequence). The CDR3 covers 11 residues. V was clipped by 5 bases and J by 13 bases, with 12 bases between them. CDR3 nucleotides: TGTGCCAGCAGCTCCCCAGGGTCCCAGTTCTTC. Its translation: CASSSPGSQFF.

In its sample, this clonotype was seen once. The junction and the germline gene differ at one end; a read error may be behind it. J is TRBJ1-1 and V is TRBV6-2 or TRBV6-3; D is uncertain. The V gene's germline CDR1 is MNHEY and CDR2 SVGEGT. The CDR3 has 13 amino acids. The CDR3 nucleotides read TGTGCCAGCAGTACTTCACGGGCCACTGAAGCTTTGTTT. Its protein product is CASSTSRATEALF.

This clonotype was observed once. This may be a read error: a much more frequent sequence differs by one nucleotide. The rearrangement links TRBV4-2 to TRBJ2-7; 7 bases line up with TRBD1. The V gene end was trimmed by 3 bases and the J gene end by 0 bases; junction bases not matched to a gene: 8. This CDR3 spans 16 amino acids. Germline V gene lookup returns CDR1 LGHNA and CDR2 YNFKEQ. The CDR3 bases are TGTGCCAGCAGCCATGAGGGACAGATGAGCTCCTACGAGCAGTACTTC. It codes for CASSHEGQMSSYEQYF.

The chain combines TRBV5-1 with TRBJ2-1; D uncertain. Per germline, CDR1 SGHRS and CDR2 YFSETQ. CDR3 length: 14 residues. The germline V and J ends were trimmed by 0 bases and 5 bases, with 9 bases remaining between them. As DNA, the CDR3 is TGCGCCAGCAGCTTGGCCGGTCCTAACAATGAGCAGTTCTTC. Translation: CASSLAGPNNEQFF. Based on the CDR3 plus reference TRBV5-1 and TRBJ2-1, the full variable domain is KAGVTQTPRYLIKTRGQQVTLSCSPISGHRSVSWYQQTPGQGLQFLFEYFSETQRNKGNFPGRFSGRQFSNSRSEMNVSTLELGDSALYLCASSLAGPNNEQFFGPGTRLTVL.

This clonotype was recorded at least ten times. The chain links TRBV5-1 to TRBJ2-7; the D gene is possibly TRBD1 (5 bases). The germline CDR1 and CDR2 sequences are SGHRS and YFSETQ. Between the trimmed V and J ends, which lost 1 base and 0 bases, there was a span of 8 bases. The CDR3 runs 14 residues. The CDR3 nucleotides read TGCGCCAGCAGCTTGAGGGGCGACTCCTACGAGCAGTACTTC. The encoded protein is CASSLRGDSYEQYF. Supplemented by reference TRBV5-1 and TRBJ2-7, the full variable domain reads KAGVTQTPRYLIKTRGQQVTLSCSPISGHRSVSWYQQTPGQGLQFLFEYFSETQRNKGNFPGRFSGRQFSNSRSEMNVSTLELGDSALYLCASSLRGDSYEQYFGPGTRLTVT.

This clonotype was seen at least ten times. This chain links TRBV12-3 or TRBV12-4 with TRBJ2-1, with D unclear. Trimming left V 1 base short and J 8 bases short, with 12 bases between. This CDR3 spans 14 amino acids. For the CDR3, the DNA is TGTGCCAGCAGTTTAGGGTTCGGAATTGATGAGCAGTTCTTC. Amino acid sequence: CASSLGFGIDEQFF.

The V and J genes are TRBV28 and TRBJ2-7; a weak D match, TRBD1 (6 bases). The CDR3 contains 14 residues. The V gene lost 6 bases and the J gene lost 4 bases, with 16 bases spanning the gap. Germline V gene data show CDR1 as MDHEN and CDR2 as SYDVKM. The CDR3 DNA is TGTGCCAGCAGGTCCCCTACAGGGTTTTACGAGCAGTACTTC. As protein: CASRSPTGFYEQYF. The variable domain in full, with the rest retrieved from reference TRBV28 and TRBJ2-7, is DVKVTQSSRYLVKRTGEKVFLECVQDMDHENMFWYRQDPGLGLRLIYFSYDVKMKEKGDIPEGYSVSREKKERFSLILESASTNQTSMYLCASRSPTGFYEQYFGPGTRLTVT.

J is TRBJ2-3 and V is TRBV6-5; the D gene could be TRBD1 or TRBD2 (5 bases each). Germline V gene data show CDR1 as MNHEY and CDR2 as SVGAGI. This CDR3 is built from 15 residues. V was trimmed by 4 bases and J by 0 bases, leaving 11 bases between them. The CDR3 DNA follows: TGTGCCAGCAGTTTCCGGGACGGAAGCACAGATACGCAGTATTTT. The encoded protein is CASSFRDGSTDTQYF.

This clonotype was found a few times. The chain employs TRBV6-2 or TRBV6-3 and TRBJ1-3, with 7 bases that match TRBD1. With 5 bases clipped from V and 4 bases from J, the junction kept 5 bases outside the gene matches. The germline V gene has CDR1 MNHEY and CDR2 SVGEGT. The CDR3 sequence is 14 residues long. The CDR3 region has the DNA TGTGCCAGCAGTCTCCGGGACAGCGGAAACACCATATATTTT. It specifies CASSLRDSGNTIYF.

This clonotype was picked up many times. The rearrangement uses TRBV20-1 and TRBJ2-7; D is possibly TRBD1 (6 bases). Deletions cut 3 bases from V and 5 bases from J, with 17 bases between. The V gene's germline CDR1 is DFQATT and CDR2 SNEGSKA (reference sequence). There are 14 residues in the CDR3. The CDR3 DNA is TGCAGTGCTAGTCGGGGTCCACAGGGAAACGAGCAGTACTTC. The encoded protein is CSASRGPQGNEQYF.

Written as DNA, the CDR3 is TGTGCCAGCAGCATCCGGGACGGCTCCTACAATGAGCAGTTCTTC. Its translation: CASSIRDGSYNEQFF. The chain carries TRBV5-5 and TRBJ2-1; D may be TRBD1 or TRBD2 (5 bases each). The CDR3 has 15 amino acids. Looked up from germline, CDR1 is SGHKS and CDR2 is YYEKEE (reference sequence). The V end lost 4 bases, the J end lost 0 bases, and 11 bases lay between the germline ends.

This clonotype was observed a few times. The chain links TRBV6-4 to TRBJ1-1; TRBD1 matches at 8 bases. CDR3 length: 13 residues. The J segment lost 4 bases and the V segment lost 6 bases, leaving 4 bases of the junction unmatched. Germline V gives CDR1 MRHNA, CDR2 SNTAGT. The CDR3: CASRRDRGTEAFF. Written as DNA, the CDR3 is TGTGCCAGCAGGCGCGACAGGGGCACTGAAGCTTTCTTT.

The V gene is TRBV5-1, the J gene TRBJ2-7, with D uncertain. The CDR3 covers 14 residues. The V gene lost 6 bases and the J gene lost 1 base, with 14 bases spanning the gap. CDR1 and CDR2 from the germline V gene are SGHRS and YFSETQ. Written as DNA, the CDR3 is TGCGCCAGCATGAGAGAAAGTTTATCCTACGAGCAGTACTTC. Protein product: CASMRESLSYEQYF.

J is TRBJ2-3 and V is TRBV4-2; 10 nucleotides match TRBD1. Trimming removed 4 bases from V and 3 bases from J; junction bases left unmatched: 4. The V gene's germline CDR1 is LGHNA and CDR2 YNFKEQ. This CDR3 contains 15 residues. The CDR3 is CASSPRTGGTDTQYF. CDR3 DNA: TGTGCCAGCAGCCCCCGGACAGGGGGAACAGATACGCAGTATTTT.